This T cell receptor beta chain comes out of a study of blood T cell repertoires in COVID-19. At the level of the study: Collection of acute and convalescent COVID-19 samples took place in the United States, Italy and Spain. The cDNA or gDNA used as material had been derived from T cells, B-cell-depleted T cells, or PBMCs.

The authors' processing: Cell counts per sample came from amplifying reference gene primers. TCRdb's table, derived via immunoSEQ multiplex PCR, lists solely in-frame clones and lacks some. The V and J calls and the clone size are those of that table, but D and trimming were determined from the DNA. The sample lists roughly 130,000 clones; roughly 84% were seen once. Germline V CDR1 and CDR2: SGHTA, FQGNSA. This CDR3 is built from 13 residues. V lost 4 bases and J lost 1, with 8 bases in between. Participants were aged about 18 to 89 years from 20 to 30 US areas. The receptor comes from a man aged 35 to 55 with acute COVID-19. Sequencing input: PBMCs or T cells enriched from blood (not recorded which). The chain joins TRBV7-2 to TRBJ2-7, with D tentatively TRBD1 (5 bases). Here the CDR3 reads CASSSDSSYEQYF. The CDR3, as DNA: TGTGCCAGCAGCTCAGACAGTTCCTACGAGCAGTACTTC.